These 16 T cell receptor beta chains were sequenced from one sample in a study of T cells in Graves' hyperthyroidism and ophthalmopathy. There were TCR beta CDR3 regions amplified from RNA transcripts. With the HTBI primer set, the TCR CDR3 went through a first round of RT-PCR. TCRdb analysed the multiplex PCR reads with MiXCR anew, one entry per CDR3 protein. The sample lists 200,000 to 250,000 distinct CDR3 sequences, less than 20% occurring once. What was sequenced was blood. All receptors derive from a woman in her late teens or twenties with Graves' ophthalmopathy.

This clonotype came up many times. V gene TRBV9 combines with J gene TRBJ2-2, with D perhaps TRBD1 (5 bases). V lost 4 bases to trimming and J lost 1 base, with 8 bases between them. The CDR3 loop spans 14 amino acids. Germline V gene sequence: CDR1 SGDLS, CDR2 YYNGEE. The CDR3 sequence is CASSPTVNTGELFF. Written as DNA, the CDR3 is TGTGCCAGCAGCCCGACAGTGAACACCGGGGAGCTGTTTTTT.

This clonotype was counted many times. The chain combines TRBV6-1 with TRBJ1-4; D remains unclear. The CDR3 length is 13 residues. Germline CDR1 reads MNHNS; CDR2 reads SASEGT. Between the trimmed V and J ends, which lost 7 bases and 4 bases, there was a span of 10 bases. For the CDR3, the DNA is TGTGCCAGCACGAGAACGGGTAATGAAAAACTGTTTTTT. It specifies CASTRTGNEKLFF.

The chain combines TRBV28 with TRBJ2-1, with 12 bases fitting TRBD2. V dropped 7 bases and J dropped 7; count of bases not matched to a gene: 14. This CDR3 comprises 17 residues. Germline CDR1 and CDR2: MDHEN and SYDVKM. CDR3 bases: TGTGCCAGCAACCCAACGGTGAGGACTAGCGGGGATAATGAGCAGTTCTTC. This sequence encodes CASNPTVRTSGDNEQFF.

This clonotype has at least ten counts. The chain uses TRBV12-3 or TRBV12-4 and TRBJ2-5; 10 nucleotides match TRBD2. The CDR3 runs to 17 residues. V shed 4 bases and J 2 bases; nucleotides not matched to a gene: 10. CDR3 loop: CASSSYGGTSDQETQYF. As DNA, the CDR3 is TGTGCCAGCAGTTCATATGGGGGGACTAGCGATCAAGAGACCCAGTACTTC.

Concerning this clonotype: This clone may be a read error of a much larger clone one base away. This chain uses TRBV10-3 with TRBJ1-3; tentative D call: TRBD1 (5 bases). The CDR3 covers 17 residues. In germline, CDR1 is ENHRY, CDR2 SYGVKD. The chain's CDR3 is CAISDGFGRETGDTIYF. In DNA, the CDR3 is TGTGCCATCAGTGACGGCTTTGGCAGGGAGACTGGAGACACCATATATTTT.

This clonotype was seen ten or more times. This chain uses TRBV28 with TRBJ2-5; 9 positions match TRBD2. The length of the CDR3 is 16 residues. With 6 bases clipped from V and 0 bases from J, the junction kept 8 bases outside the gene matches. Germline V lookup: CDR1 MDHEN, CDR2 SYDVKM. The CDR3 nucleotides read TGTGCCAGCAGCCCCAAGAGCGGGAGGTACCAAGAGACCCAGTACTTC. This gives the protein CASSPKSGRYQETQYF.

Many counts were recorded for this clonotype. The chain employs TRBV18 and TRBJ1-2; TRBD1 agrees at 8 bases. The germline CDR1 and CDR2 sequences are KGHSH and LQKENI. J lost 4 bases, V lost 4 bases, and 11 bases had no gene match. The CDR3 totals 16 residues. The CDR3 DNA reads TGTGCCAGCTCACTAAACCGCAGGGGGCAATCCTATGGCTACACCTTC. Amino acids: CASSLNRRGQSYGYTF.

This clonotype was seen at least ten times. This chain uses TRBV20-1 with TRBJ1-5, with D uncertain. Deletions cut 4 bases from V and 1 base from J, with 11 bases between. Germline V CDR1 and CDR2: DFQATT, SNEGSKA (reference sequence). This CDR3 contains 14 residues. Here the CDR3 reads CSAIIAGSNQPQHF. CDR3 DNA sequence: TGCAGTGCTATAATCGCCGGGAGCAATCAGCCCCAGCATTTT.

The sample holds many counts of this clonotype. The J gene is TRBJ2-1, the V gene TRBV5-1; no definite D call. Germline V CDR1 and CDR2: SGHRS, YFSETQ. V lost 4 bases and J 7 bases, leaving 9 bases between the germline ends. This CDR3 comprises 12 residues. The CDR3 DNA reads as TGCGCCAGCAGCGACGGGCCTAATGAGCAGTTCTTC. Its protein is CASSDGPNEQFF. The full variable domain, completed using reference TRBV5-1 and TRBJ2-1, is KAGVTQTPRYLIKTRGQQVTLSCSPISGHRSVSWYQQTPGQGLQFLFEYFSETQRNKGNFPGRFSGRQFSNSRSEMNVSTLELGDSALYLCASSDGPNEQFFGPGTRLTVL.

This clonotype was counted ten times or more. The V call is TRBV27, the J call TRBJ1-1, with D unclear. The CDR3 sequence is 13 residues long. The germline CDR1 and CDR2 sequences are MNHEY and SMNVEV (reference sequence). Trimming took off 0 bases at V and 3 bases at J, with 5 bases between the two ends. In DNA, the CDR3 is TGTGCCAGCAGTTTATCGGAATACACTGAAGCTTTCTTT. As protein: CASSLSEYTEAFF.

This clonotype has just a few counts. The chain is built from TRBV6-1 and TRBJ2-1, with 7 bases aligning to TRBD2. This CDR3 has 15 residues. Unmatched junction bases numbered 11, after V lost 7 bases and J lost 5 bases. From germline, CDR1 is MNHNS and CDR2 SASEGT. The CDR3 region has the DNA TGTGCCAGCACCACCTATGGGGGGGTTAACAATGAGCAGTTCTTC. Protein: CASTTYGGVNNEQFF.

This clonotype has at least ten counts. The chain is built from TRBV5-1 and TRBJ2-1, with 16 nucleotides matching TRBD2. CDR1 and CDR2 (germline): SGHRS, YFSETQ. The CDR3 has 16 residues. J was trimmed by 11 bases and V by 2 bases; bases with no gene match: 7. CDR3 amino acids: CASSFGTSGGGFKQFF. In DNA form, the CDR3 reads TGCGCCAGCAGCTTTGGGACTAGCGGGGGGGGCTTTAAGCAGTTCTTC.

This clonotype was seen many times. J is TRBJ2-7 and V is TRBV29-1; a possible D gene is TRBD1 (5 bases). This CDR3 region has 13 residues. V lost 4 bases, J lost 0 bases, and 10 bases lay in between. Germline CDR1 SQVTM, CDR2 ANQGSEA. CDR3 in amino acids: CSVGPDSSYEQYF. The CDR3 nucleotides are TGCAGCGTTGGTCCTGACAGCTCCTACGAGCAGTACTTC.

This clonotype was recorded at least ten times. The genes are TRBV13 and TRBJ2-1; D is perhaps TRBD1 (6 bases). The V gene's germline CDR1 is PRHDT and CDR2 FYEKMQ (reference sequence). The CDR3 is 16 amino acids. Trimming removed 5 bases at V and 4 bases at J, with 18 bases between. This chain's CDR3 is CASSLPTGMGYNEQFF. In DNA form, the CDR3 reads TGTGCCAGCAGCCTTCCTACAGGGATGGGGTACAATGAGCAGTTCTTC.

This clonotype was recorded many times. This chain uses TRBV30 with TRBJ1-5; D might be TRBD1 (6 bases). CDR1 and CDR2 from the germline V gene are GTSNPN and SVGIG (reference sequence). With 5 bases removed from V and 7 bases from J, the gap between germline ends came to 15 bases. The CDR3 totals 13 residues. The DNA for the CDR3 is TGTGCCTGGGAACAGGGTACAGTCCAGCCCCAGCATTTT. This encodes CAWEQGTVQPQHF.

This clonotype occurred many times. V and J are TRBV12-3 or TRBV12-4 and TRBJ2-1; 8 bases line up with TRBD2. Trimming at V came to 6 bases and at J to 5 bases, leaving 12 bases not matched to a gene. This CDR3 region has 16 residues. CDR3: CASSFLPGLGDNEQFF. DNA of the CDR3: TGTGCCAGCAGCTTCTTACCGGGACTAGGGGACAATGAGCAGTTCTTC.